This T cell receptor (beta chain) was found in a study of cytomegalovirus exposure and HLA in healthy donors. General observations from the study: Among the most significant clusters, several appeared linked to common viral pathogens in a later analysis.

The primer mix had 60 Vbeta and 13 Jbeta primers. Assay: immunoSEQ multiplex PCR; the TCRdb copy retains only in-frame clones and omits some. The table lists roughly 190,000 clones, roughly 86% of them singletons. To note about this clone: Its antigen is unidentified.

Healthy bone marrow donors made up the cohort. Sequencing was performed on PBMCs. The TCR was taken from a man aged 40-50 years in good health and CMV-seropositive.

The CDR3 is CASGERRDTYGYTF. The CDR3 DNA is TGCGCCAGCGGGGAAAGACGGGATACCTATGGCTACACCTTC. The chain employs TRBV10-2 and TRBJ1-2, with D uncertain. V dropped 8 bases and J dropped 4 bases, with 17 bases sitting between them. CDR3 size: 14 residues. Per germline, CDR1 WSHSY and CDR2 SAAADI.